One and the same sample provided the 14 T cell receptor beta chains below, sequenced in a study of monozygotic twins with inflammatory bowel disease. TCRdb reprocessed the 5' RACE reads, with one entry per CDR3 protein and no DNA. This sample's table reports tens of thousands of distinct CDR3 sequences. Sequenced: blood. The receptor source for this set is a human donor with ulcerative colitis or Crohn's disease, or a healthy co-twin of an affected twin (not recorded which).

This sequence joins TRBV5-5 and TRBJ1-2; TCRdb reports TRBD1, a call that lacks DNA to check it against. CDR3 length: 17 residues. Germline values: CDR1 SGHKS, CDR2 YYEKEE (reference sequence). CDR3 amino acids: CASSLRPPGPERYGYTF.

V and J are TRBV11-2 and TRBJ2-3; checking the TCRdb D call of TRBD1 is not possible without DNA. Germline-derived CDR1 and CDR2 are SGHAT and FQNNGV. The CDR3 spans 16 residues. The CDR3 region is CASSLIGGALTDTQYF.

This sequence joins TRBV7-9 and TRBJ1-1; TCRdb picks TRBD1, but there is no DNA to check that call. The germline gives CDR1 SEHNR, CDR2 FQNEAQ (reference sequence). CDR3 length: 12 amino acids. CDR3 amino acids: CAATDQGSEAFF. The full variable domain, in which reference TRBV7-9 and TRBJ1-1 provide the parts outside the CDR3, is DTGVSQNPRHKITKRGQNVTFRCDPISEHNRLYWYRQTLGQGPEFLTYFQNEAQLEKSRLLSDRFSAERPKGSFSTLEIQRTEQGDSAMYLCAATDQGSEAFFGQGTRLTVV.

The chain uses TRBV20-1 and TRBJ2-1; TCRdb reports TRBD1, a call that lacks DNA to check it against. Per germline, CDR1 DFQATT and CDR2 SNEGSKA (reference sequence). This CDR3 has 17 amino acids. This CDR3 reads CSARAQGSGAIYNEQFF.

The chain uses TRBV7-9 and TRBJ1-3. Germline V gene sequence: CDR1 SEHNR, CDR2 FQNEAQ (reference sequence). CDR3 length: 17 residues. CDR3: CASIRPYKGTSGNTIYF.

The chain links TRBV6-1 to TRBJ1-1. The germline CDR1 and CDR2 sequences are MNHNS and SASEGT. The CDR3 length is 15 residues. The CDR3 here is CASRASEGPGTEAFF.

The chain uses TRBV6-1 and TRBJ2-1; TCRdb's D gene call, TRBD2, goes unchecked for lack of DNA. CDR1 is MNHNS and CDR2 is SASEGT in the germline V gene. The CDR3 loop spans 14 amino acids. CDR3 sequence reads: CASSGTRGTNEQFF.

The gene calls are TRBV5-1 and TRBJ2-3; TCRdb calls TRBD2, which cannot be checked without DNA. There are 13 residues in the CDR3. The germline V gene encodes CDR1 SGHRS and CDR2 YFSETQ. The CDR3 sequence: CASSLDPSPAQYF.

CDR3 sequence: CASSLDRGTGGGYTF. V gene TRBV5-4 combines with J gene TRBJ1-2; the D call from TCRdb, TRBD1, cannot be confirmed without DNA. This CDR3 contains 15 residues. Germline lookup yields CDR1 SGHNT and CDR2 YYREEE (reference sequence).

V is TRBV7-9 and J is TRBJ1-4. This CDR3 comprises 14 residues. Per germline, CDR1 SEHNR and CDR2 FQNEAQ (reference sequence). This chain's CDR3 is CASSPGASNEKLFF.

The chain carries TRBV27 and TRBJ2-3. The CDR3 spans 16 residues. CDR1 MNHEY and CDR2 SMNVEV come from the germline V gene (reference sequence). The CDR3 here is CASSLSAATSTDTQYF.

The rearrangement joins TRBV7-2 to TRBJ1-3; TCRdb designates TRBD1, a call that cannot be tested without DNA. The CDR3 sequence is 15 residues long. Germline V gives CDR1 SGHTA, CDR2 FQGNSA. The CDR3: CASSSTGASGNTIYF.

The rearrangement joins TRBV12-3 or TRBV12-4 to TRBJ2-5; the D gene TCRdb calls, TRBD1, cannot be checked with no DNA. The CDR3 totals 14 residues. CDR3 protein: CASGNRAGRETQYF.

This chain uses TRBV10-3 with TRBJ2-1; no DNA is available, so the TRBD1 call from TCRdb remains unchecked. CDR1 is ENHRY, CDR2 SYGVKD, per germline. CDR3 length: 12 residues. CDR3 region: CAISERGYEQFF.